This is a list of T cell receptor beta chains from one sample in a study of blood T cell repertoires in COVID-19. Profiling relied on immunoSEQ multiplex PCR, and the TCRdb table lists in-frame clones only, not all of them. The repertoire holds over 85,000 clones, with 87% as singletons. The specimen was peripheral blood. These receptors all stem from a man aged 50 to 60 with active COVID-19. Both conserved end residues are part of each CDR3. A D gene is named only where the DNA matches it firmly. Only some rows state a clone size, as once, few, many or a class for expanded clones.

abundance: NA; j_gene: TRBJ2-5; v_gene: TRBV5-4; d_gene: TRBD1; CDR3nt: TGTGCCAGCAGCCAGGGGACAGGTCGAGAGACCCAGTACTTC; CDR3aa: CASSQGTGRETQYF
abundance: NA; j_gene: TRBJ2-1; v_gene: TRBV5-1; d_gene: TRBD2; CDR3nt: TGCGCCAGCTGCCGGCGGGGGGACTACAATGAGCAGTTCTTC; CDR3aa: CASCRRGDYNEQFF
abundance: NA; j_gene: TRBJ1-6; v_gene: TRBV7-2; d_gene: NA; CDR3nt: TGTGCCAGCAGCTTATGGGGCAGTTTTAATTCACCCCTCCACTTT; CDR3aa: CASSLWGSFNSPLHF
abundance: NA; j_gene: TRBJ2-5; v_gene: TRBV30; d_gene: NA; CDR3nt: TGTGCCTGGAGTAAAGGGGTAATGGAGACCCAGTACTTC; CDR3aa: CAWSKGVMETQYF
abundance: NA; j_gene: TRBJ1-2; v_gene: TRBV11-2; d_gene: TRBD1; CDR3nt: TGTGCCAGCAGCTTAGAATTTACAGGGGCGGATGGCTACACCTTC; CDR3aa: CASSLEFTGADGYTF
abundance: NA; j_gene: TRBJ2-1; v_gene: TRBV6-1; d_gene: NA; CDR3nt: TGTGCCAGCAGTGAGGGCATTCACAATGAGCAGTTCTTC; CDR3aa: CASSEGIHNEQFF
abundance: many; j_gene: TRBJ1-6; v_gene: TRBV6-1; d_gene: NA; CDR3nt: TGTGCCAGCAGTGAAAGGTGGGGGGGAATAGATAATTCACCCCTCCACTTT; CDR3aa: CASSERWGGIDNSPLHF
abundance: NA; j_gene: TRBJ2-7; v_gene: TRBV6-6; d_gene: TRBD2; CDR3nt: TGTGCCAGCACCTGGGGTTCCGGGGGGGAGCAGTACTTC; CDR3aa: CASTWGSGGEQYF
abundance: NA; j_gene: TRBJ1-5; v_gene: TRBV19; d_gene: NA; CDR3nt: TGTGCCAGTAGTATTTGGAGGCTTGATGGCAATCAGCCCCAGCATTTT; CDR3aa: CASSIWRLDGNQPQHF
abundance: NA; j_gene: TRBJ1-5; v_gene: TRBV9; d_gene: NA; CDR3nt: TGTGCCAGCAGCGTAGGTAACGGGAACAATCAGCCCCAGCATTTT; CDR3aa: CASSVGNGNNQPQHF
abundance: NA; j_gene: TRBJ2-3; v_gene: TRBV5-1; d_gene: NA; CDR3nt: TGCGCCAGCAGTTTGAGGGGGAGCACAGATACGCAGTATTTT; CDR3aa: CASSLRGSTDTQYF
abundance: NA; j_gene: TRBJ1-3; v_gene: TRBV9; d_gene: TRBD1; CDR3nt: TGTGCCAGCAGCGCGACAGGGAATTTGGGAAACACCATATATTTT; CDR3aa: CASSATGNLGNTIYF
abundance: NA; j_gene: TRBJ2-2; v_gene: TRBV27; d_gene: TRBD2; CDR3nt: TGTGCCAGCAGTTTATCAGCGGGGGTGAACACCGGGGAGCTGTTTTTT; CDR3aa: CASSLSAGVNTGELFF
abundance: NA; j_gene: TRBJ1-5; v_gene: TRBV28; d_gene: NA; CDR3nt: TGTGCCAGCAGACCTTGGCGGGGCAGTGATAGCAATCAGCCCCAGCATTTT; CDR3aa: CASRPWRGSDSNQPQHF
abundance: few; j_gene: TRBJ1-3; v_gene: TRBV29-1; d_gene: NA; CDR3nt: TGCAGCGTACGCAGGGGTTCTGGAAACACCATATATTTT; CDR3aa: CSVRRGSGNTIYF